This TCR beta chain appears in the sequencing data of a study of blood T cells in healthy people across ages. Study-wide background: Capture by template switching was about one barcoded beta molecule per two T cells. Broader study findings: Compared with aged donors, long-lived donors showed fewer expanded clones, suggesting selection. Older individuals had lower TCR beta diversity per million T cells (the decline was roughly linear).

Comment on this clonotype: Its cognate antigen is unknown. One end of the junction does not line up with germline, which may come from a read error.

PCR was performed a second time for about 7 to 11 cycles using a sample-barcoded 5' primer and a J-beta primer mix. TCRdb itself ran the 5' RACE reads through MiXCR, one entry per CDR3 protein. Here the sample spans approximately 800,000 distinct CDR3 sequences, under 40% being singletons. CDR1 SGHDN and CDR2 FVKESK come from the germline V gene. This CDR3 has 15 amino acids. Russia was home to the donors, healthy Caucasian individuals aged roughly 6 to 95. Sequenced input: blood. This clonotype originated in a man younger than 35 in good health. The chain is built from TRBV14 and TRBJ1-2; no clear D gene. The CDR3 DNA sequence: TGTGCCAGCAGCCAAGGTCGGAGTGGGAGCTATGGCCACACCTTC. This gives the protein CASSQGRSGSYGHTF. The full variable domain, rest sourced from reference TRBV14 and TRBJ1-2, is EAGVTQFPSHSVIEKGQTVTLRCDPISGHDNLYWYRRVMGKEIKFLLHFVKESKQDESGMPNNRFLAERTGGTYSTLKVQPAELEDSGVYFCASSQGRSGSYGHTFGSGTRLTVV.